The clone carrying this TCR beta chain appeared a few times. Its antigen is unidentified. Germline CDR1 and CDR2: MDHEN and SYDVKM. The CDR3 has 11 amino acids. Trimming shortened V by 6 bases and J by 3 bases, and 6 bases separated the two germline ends. Samples were taken several times over chemoradiotherapy. The data belong to a study of chemoradiotherapy in HPV16-positive cancers. Study-level background: Functional T-cell assays on a couple of HPV16-positive patients' cells defined candidate HPV-specific clones and common TCR motifs.

The protocol was immunoSEQ multiplex PCR, while the TCRdb copy is restricted to in-frame clones and leaves out a portion. The table includes just over 25,000 clones, around 90% detected once. Findings and limits, study-wide: Candidate HPV-specific clones and E7-related TCR motifs grew in tumor during treatment. For HPV16-positive patients, expanding HPV-responsive T cells associated with longer recurrence-free survival.

This sample comprised blood, obtained from a patient who underwent chemoradiotherapy. The origin of this receptor is a human donor with HPV-associated anogenital cancer. This chain connects TRBV28 to TRBJ2-7; D is uncertain. DNA for the CDR3: TGTGCCAGCAGCCGTTACTACGAGCAGTACTTC. Protein product: CASSRYYEQYF. The whole variable domain, remainder taken from reference TRBV28 and TRBJ2-7, is DVKVTQSSRYLVKRTGEKVFLECVQDMDHENMFWYRQDPGLGLRLIYFSYDVKMKEKGDIPEGYSVSREKKERFSLILESASTNQTSMYLCASSRYYEQYFGPGTRLTVT.